This T cell receptor (beta chain) stems from a study of OX40 agonist ivuxolimab in advanced cancers. Using immunoSEQ multiplex PCR, the repertoire was profiled, and TCRdb retains in-frame clones only, with some absent. The sample holds roughly 66,000 clones, approximately 80% seen once. Study observations and caveats: The antigen specificity of the peripheral T cells (those that were expanded) was not determined.

A note on this clone: The target antigen is unknown.

Per germline, CDR1 MNHEY and CDR2 SVGAGI. The CDR3 has 16 residues. The V and J ends lost 0 bases and 1 base respectively, with 12 bases between them. This specimen was CD4+ or CD8+ T cells sorted from blood, taken in a trial of the OX40 agonist ivuxolimab. This sequence joins TRBV6-5 and TRBJ1-1, with D uncertain. The TCR comes from an adult with an advanced solid tumor such as melanoma, head and neck, liver or kidney cancer. CDR3 DNA sequence: TGTGCCAGCAGTTACTCTGGCCAGAAAAAGAACACTGAAGCTTTCTTT. As protein: CASSYSGQKKNTEAFF.